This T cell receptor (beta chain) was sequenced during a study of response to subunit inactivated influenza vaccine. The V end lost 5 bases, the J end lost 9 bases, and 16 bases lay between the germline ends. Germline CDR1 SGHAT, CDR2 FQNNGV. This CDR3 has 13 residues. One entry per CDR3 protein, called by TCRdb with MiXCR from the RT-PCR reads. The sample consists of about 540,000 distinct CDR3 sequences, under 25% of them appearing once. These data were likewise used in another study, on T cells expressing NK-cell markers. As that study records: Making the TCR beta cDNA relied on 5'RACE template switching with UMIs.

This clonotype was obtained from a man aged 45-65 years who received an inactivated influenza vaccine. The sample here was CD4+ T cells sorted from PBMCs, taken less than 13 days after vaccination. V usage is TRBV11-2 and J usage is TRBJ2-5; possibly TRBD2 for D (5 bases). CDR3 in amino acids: CASSPGSNGAQYF. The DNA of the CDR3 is TGTGCCAGCAGCCCCGGGTCAAACGGGGCCCAGTACTTC. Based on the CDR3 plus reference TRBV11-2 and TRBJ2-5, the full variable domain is EAGVAQSPRYKIIEKRQSVAFWCNPISGHATLYWYQQILGQGPKLLIQFQNNGVVDDSQLPKDRFSAERLKGVDSTLKIQPAKLEDSAVYLCASSPGSNGAQYFGPGTRLLVL.